A single sample is the source of the 4 T cell receptor beta chains below, sequenced in a study of blood T cell repertoires in COVID-19. The protocol was immunoSEQ multiplex PCR, while the TCRdb copy is restricted to in-frame clones and leaves out a portion. The sample lists 95,000 to 150,000 clones; about 87% were seen once. The sample taken for sequencing was peripheral blood. The source is a woman aged 50 to 60 with acute or convalescent COVID-19.

The genes are TRBV2 and TRBJ1-2; a weak D match, TRBD1 (6 bases). Germline V gene data show CDR1 as SNHLY and CDR2 as FYNNEI. The CDR3 sequence is 11 residues long. Deletions cut 5 bases from V and 5 bases from J, with 6 bases between. The CDR3 loop is CASSTGYGYTF. The DNA for the CDR3 is TGTGCCAGCAGTACAGGGTATGGCTACACCTTC.

This chain uses TRBV10-3 with TRBJ1-2; tentative D call: TRBD1 (5 bases). Germline CDR1 reads ENHRY; CDR2 reads SYGVKD. V was clipped by 11 bases and J by 3 bases, with 22 bases between them. The CDR3 sequence is 15 residues long. The CDR3 nucleotides read TGTGCCTCCATGGGGGGTTCAAAGATCTACTATGGCTACACCTTC. The encoded protein is CASMGGSKIYYGYTF.

The chain links TRBV7-7 to TRBJ2-1; D might be TRBD2 (5 bases). Germline CDR1 reads SSHAT; CDR2 reads FNYEAQ (reference sequence). There are 13 residues in the CDR3. V lost 1 base, J lost 10 bases, and 11 bases lay in between. The CDR3 region is CASSLGLANEQFF. Written as DNA, the CDR3 is TGTGCCAGCAGCTTAGGGCTAGCAAACGAGCAGTTCTTC.

The rearrangement uses TRBV11-3 and TRBJ2-3, with TRBD1 matching 7 bases. The CDR3 sequence is 15 residues long. Germline CDR1 reads SGHNT; CDR2 reads YENEEA. Unmatched junction bases numbered 1, after V lost 1 base and J lost 0 bases. As DNA, the CDR3 is TGTGCCAGCAGCTTAGGACAGGGAAGCACAGATACGCAGTATTTT. Its protein is CASSLGQGSTDTQYF.